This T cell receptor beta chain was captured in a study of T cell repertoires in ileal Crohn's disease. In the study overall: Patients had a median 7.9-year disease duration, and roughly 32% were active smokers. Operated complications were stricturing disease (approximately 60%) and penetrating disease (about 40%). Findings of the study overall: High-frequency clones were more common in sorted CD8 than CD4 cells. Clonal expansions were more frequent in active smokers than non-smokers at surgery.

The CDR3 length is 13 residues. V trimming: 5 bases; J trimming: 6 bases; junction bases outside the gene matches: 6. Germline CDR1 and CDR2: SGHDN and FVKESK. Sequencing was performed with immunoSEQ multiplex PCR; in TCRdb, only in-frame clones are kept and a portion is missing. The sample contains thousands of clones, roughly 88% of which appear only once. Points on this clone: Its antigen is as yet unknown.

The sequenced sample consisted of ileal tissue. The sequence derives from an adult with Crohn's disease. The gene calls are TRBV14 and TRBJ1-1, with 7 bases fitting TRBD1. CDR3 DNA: TGTGCCAGCAGCAACAGGGGAACTTCTGAAGCTTTCTTT. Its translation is CASSNRGTSEAFF.